This T cell receptor (beta chain) was recovered during a study of T cell repertoires in cytomegalovirus infection. As concerns this clonotype: Its specificity is unknown.

V gave up 7 bases and J gave up 1 base, with 10 bases separating them. Germline values: CDR1 LNHDA, CDR2 SQIVND (reference sequence). The CDR3 sequence is 13 residues long. TCRdb re-called the reads with MiXCR, one entry per CDR3 protein. The sample has approximately 470,000 distinct CDR3 sequences, under 55% seen once. The TCR comes from a human donor in good health (CMV status not recorded). Some clones in this sample may be carry-over from other donors' samples. The chain joins TRBV19 to TRBJ1-1; D remains unclear. Sequenced material: cultured PBMCs, taken from culture after CMV antigen stimulation. DNA of the CDR3: TGTGCCAGTAAGGACGCCAGGAACACTGAAGCTTTCTTT. It specifies CASKDARNTEAFF. The complete variable domain, with remaining parts taken from reference TRBV19 and TRBJ1-1, reads DGGITQSPKYLFRKEGQNVTLSCEQNLNHDAMYWYRQDPGQGLRLIYYSQIVNDFQKGDIAEGYSVSREKKESFPLTVTSAQKNPTAFYLCASKDARNTEAFFGQGTRLTVV.